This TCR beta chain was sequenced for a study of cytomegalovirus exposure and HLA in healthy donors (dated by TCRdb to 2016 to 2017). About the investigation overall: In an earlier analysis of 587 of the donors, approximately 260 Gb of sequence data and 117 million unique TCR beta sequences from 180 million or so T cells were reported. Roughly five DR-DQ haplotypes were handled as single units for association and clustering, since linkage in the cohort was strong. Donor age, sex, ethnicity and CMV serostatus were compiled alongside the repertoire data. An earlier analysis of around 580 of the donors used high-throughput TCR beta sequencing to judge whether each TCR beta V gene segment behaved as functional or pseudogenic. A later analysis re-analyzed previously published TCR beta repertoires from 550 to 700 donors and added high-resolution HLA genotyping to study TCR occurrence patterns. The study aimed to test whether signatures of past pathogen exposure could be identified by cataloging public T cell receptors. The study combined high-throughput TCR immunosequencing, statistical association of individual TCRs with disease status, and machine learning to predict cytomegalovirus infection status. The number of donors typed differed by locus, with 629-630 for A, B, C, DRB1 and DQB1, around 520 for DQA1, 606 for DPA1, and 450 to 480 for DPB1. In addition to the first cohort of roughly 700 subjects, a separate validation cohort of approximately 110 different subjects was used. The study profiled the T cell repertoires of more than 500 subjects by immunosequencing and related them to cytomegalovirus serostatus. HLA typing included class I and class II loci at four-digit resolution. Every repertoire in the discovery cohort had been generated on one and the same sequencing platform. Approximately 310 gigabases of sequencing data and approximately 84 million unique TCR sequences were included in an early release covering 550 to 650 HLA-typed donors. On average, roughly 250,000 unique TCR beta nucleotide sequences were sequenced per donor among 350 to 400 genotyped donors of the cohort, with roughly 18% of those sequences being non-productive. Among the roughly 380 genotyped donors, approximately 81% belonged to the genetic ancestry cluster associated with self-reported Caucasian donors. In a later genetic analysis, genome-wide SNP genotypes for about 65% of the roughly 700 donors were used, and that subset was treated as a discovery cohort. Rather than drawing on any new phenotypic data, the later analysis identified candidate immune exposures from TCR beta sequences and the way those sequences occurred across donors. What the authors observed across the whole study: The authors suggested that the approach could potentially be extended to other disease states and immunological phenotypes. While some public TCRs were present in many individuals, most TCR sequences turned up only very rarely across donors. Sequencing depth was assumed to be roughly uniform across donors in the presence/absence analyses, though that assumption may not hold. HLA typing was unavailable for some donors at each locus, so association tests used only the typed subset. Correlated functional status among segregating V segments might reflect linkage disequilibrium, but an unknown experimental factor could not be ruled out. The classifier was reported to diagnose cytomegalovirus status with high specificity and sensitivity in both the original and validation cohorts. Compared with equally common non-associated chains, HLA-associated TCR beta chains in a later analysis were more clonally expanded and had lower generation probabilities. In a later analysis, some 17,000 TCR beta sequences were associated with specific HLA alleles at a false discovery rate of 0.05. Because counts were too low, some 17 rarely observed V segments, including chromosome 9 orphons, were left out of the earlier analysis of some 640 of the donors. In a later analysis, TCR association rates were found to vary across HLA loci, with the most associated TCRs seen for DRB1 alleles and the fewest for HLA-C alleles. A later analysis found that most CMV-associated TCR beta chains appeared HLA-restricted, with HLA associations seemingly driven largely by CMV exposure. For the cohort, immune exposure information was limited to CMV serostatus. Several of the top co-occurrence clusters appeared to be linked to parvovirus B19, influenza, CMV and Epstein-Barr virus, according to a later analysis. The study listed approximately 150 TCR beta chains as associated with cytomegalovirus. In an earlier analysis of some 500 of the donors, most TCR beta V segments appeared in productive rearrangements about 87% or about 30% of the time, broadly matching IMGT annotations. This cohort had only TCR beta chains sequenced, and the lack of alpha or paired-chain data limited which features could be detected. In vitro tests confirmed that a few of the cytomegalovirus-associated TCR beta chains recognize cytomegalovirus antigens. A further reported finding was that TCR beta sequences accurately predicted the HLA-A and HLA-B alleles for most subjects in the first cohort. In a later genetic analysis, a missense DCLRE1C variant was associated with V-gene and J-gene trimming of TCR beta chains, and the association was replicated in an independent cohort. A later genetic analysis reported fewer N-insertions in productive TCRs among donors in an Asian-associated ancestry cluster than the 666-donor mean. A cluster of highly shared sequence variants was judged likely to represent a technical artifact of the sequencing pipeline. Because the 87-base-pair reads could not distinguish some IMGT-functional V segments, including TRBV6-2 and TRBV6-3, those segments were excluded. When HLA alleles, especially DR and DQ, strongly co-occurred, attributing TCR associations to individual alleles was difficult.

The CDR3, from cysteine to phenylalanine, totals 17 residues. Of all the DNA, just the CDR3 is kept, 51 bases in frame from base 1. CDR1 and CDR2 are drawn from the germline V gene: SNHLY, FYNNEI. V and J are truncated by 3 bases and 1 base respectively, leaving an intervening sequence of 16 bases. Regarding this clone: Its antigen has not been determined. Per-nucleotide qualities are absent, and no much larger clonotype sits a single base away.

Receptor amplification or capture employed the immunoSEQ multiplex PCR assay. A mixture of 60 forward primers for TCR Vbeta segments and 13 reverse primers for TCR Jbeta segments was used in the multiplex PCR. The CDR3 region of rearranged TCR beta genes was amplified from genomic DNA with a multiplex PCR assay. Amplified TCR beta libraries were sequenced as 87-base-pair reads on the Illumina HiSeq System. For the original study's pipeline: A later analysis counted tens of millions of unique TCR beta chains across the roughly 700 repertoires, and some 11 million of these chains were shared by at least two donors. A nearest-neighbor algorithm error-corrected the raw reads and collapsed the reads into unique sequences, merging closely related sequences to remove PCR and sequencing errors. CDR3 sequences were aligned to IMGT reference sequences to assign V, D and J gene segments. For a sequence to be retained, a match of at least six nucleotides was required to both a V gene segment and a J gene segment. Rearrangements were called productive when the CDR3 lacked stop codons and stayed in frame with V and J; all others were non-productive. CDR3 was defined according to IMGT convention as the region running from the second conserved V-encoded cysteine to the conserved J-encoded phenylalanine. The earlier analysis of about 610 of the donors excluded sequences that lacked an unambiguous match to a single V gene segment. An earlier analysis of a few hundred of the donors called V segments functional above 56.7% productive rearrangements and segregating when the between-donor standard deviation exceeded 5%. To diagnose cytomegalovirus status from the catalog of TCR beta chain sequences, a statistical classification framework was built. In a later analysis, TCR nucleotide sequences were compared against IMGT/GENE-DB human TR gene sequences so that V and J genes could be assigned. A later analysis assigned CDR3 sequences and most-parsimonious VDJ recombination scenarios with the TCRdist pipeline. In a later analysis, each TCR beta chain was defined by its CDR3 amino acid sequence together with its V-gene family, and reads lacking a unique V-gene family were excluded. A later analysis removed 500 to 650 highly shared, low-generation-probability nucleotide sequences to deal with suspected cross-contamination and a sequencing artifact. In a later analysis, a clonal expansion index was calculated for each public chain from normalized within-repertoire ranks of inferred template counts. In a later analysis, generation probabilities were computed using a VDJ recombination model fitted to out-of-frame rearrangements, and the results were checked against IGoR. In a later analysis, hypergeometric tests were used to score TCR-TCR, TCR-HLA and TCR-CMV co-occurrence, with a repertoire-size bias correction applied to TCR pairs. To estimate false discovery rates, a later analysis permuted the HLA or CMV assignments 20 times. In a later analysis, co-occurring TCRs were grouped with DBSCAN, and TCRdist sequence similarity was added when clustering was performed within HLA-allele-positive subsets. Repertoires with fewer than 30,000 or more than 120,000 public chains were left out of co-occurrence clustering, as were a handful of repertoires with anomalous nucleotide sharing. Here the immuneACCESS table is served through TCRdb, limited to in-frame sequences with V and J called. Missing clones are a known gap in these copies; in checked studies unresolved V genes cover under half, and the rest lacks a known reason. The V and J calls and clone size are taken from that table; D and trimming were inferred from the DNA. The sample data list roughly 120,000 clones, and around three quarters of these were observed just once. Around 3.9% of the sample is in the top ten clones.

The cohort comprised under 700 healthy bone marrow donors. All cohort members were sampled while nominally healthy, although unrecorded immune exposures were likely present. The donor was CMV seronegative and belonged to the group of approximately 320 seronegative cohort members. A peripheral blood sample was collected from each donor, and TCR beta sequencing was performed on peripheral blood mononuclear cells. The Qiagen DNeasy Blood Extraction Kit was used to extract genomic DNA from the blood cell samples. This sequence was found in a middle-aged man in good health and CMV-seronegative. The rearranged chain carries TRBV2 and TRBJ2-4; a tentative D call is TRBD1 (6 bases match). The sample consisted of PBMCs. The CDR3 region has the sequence CASSETHQGLAKNIQYF. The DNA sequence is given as TGTGCCAGCAGTGAGACCCACCAGGGGCTGGCCAAAAACATTCAGTACTTC.